This TCR beta chain was obtained from a study of blood T cell repertoires in COVID-19. Study information: Material from acute and convalescent COVID-19 was sourced from the United States, Italy and Spain.

Assay: immunoSEQ multiplex PCR; the TCRdb copy retains only in-frame clones and omits some. Among 130,000 to 150,000 clones listed, around 87% were seen once. Sequencing was done on a sample of PBMCs or T cells enriched from blood (not recorded which). The clonotype was recovered from a woman aged 30 to 39 with acute COVID-19.

As DNA, the CDR3 is TGTGCCACCAGTGATTTAGATAGCGGGAGCTCAGATACGCAGTATTTT. Residues: CATSDLDSGSSDTQYF. The chain has TRBV24-1 and TRBJ2-3, with TRBD2 matching 9 bases. Germline assignment: CDR1 KGHDR and CDR2 SFDVKD. With V trimmed by 1 base and J by 4 bases, 5 bases remained unmatched. The CDR3 length is 16 residues.